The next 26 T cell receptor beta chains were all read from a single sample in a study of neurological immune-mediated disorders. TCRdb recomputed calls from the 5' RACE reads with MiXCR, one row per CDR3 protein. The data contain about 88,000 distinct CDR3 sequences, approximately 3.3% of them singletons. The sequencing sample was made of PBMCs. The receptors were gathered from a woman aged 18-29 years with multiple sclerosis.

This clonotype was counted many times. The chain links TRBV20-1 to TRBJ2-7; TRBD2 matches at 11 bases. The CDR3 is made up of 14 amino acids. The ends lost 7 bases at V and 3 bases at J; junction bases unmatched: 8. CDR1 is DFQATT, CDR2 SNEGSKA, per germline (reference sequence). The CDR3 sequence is CSVLGTSGGYEQYF. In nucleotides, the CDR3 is TGCAGTGTTCTAGGTACTAGCGGGGGCTACGAGCAGTACTTC.

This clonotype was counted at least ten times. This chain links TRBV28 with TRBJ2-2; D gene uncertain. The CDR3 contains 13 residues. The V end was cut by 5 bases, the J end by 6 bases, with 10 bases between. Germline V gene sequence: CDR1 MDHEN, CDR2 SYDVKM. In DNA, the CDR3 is TGTGCCAGCAGTCCAAGGCCCGCCGGGGAGCTGTTTTTT. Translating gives CASSPRPAGELFF.

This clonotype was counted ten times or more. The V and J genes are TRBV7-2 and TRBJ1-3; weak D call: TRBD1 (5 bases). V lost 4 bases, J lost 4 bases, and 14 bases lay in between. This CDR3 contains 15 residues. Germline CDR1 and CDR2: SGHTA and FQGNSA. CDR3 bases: TGTGCCAGCAGCTCACAGGAGGGAGCCGGAAACACCATATATTTT. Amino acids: CASSSQEGAGNTIYF.

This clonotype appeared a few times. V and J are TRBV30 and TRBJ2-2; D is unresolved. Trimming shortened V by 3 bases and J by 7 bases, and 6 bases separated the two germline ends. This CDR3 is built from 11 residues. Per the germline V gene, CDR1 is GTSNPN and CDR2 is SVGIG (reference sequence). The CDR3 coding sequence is TGTGCCTGGAGCAGGAACGGGGAGCTGTTTTTT. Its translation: CAWSRNGELFF.

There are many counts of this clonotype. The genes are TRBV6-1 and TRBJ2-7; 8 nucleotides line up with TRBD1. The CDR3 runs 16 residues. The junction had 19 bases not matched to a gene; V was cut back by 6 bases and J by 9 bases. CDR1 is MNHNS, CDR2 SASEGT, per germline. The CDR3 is CASSVTLGQGFFVQYF. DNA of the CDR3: TGTGCCAGCAGCGTTACCCTCGGACAGGGATTCTTTGTGCAGTACTTC.

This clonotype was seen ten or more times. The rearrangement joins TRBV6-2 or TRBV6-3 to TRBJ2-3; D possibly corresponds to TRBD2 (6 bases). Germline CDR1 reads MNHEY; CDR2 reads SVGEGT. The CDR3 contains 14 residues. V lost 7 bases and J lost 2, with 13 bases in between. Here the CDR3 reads CASTDGGVTDTQYF. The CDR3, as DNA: TGTGCCAGCACCGACGGGGGAGTCACAGATACGCAGTATTTT.

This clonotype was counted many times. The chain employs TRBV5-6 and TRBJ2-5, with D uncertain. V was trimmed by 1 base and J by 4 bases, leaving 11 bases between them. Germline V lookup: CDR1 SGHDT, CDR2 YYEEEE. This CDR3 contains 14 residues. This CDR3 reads CASSLYSPRETQYF. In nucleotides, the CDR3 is TGTGCCAGCAGCTTGTACTCCCCTCGAGAGACCCAGTACTTC. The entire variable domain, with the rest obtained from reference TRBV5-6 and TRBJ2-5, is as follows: DAGVTQSPTHLIKTRGQQVTLRCSPKSGHDTVSWYQQALGQGPQFIFQYYEEEERQRGNFPDRFSGHQFPNYSSELNVNALLLGDSALYLCASSLYSPRETQYFGPGTRLLVL.

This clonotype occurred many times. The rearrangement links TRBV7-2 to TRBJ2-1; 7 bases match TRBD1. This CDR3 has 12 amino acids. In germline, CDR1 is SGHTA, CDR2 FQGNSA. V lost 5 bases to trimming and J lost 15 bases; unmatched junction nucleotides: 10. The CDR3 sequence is CASSHNRGATFF. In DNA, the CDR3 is TGTGCCAGCAGCCATAACAGGGGAGCTACGTTCTTC.

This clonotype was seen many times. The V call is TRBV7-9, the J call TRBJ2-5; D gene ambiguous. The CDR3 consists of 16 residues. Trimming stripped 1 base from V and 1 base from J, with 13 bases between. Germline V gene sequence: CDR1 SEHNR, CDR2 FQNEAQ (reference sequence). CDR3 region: CASSLGKGALQETQYF. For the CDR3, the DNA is TGTGCCAGCAGCTTAGGAAAAGGAGCCCTCCAAGAGACCCAGTACTTC.

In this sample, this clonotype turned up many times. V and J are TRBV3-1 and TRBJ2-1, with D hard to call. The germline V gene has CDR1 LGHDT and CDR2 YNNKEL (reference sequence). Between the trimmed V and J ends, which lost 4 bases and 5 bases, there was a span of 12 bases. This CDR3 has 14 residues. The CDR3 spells CASSRSFLDNEQFF. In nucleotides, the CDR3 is TGTGCCAGCAGCCGGAGCTTCCTCGACAATGAGCAGTTCTTC.

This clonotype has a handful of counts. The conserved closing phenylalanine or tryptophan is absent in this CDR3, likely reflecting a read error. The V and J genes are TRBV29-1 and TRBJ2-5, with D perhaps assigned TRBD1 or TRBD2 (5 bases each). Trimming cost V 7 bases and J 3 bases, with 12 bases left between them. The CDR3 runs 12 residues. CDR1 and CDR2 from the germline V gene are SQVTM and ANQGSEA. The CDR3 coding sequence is TGCAGCGGCCGGGACCACAAAGAGACCCAGTACAAC. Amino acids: CSGRDHKETQYN.

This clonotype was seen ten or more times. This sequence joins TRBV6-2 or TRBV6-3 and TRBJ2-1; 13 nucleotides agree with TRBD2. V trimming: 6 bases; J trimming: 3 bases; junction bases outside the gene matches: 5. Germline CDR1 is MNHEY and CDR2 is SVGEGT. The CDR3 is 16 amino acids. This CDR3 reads CASRQTSGGLYNEQFF. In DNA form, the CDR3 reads TGTGCCAGCAGACAGACTAGCGGGGGGCTCTACAATGAGCAGTTCTTC.

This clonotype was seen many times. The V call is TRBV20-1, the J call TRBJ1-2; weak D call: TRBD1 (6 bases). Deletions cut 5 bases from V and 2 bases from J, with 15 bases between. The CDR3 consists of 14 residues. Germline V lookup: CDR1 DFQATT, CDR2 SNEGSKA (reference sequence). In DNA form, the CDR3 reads TGCAGTGCTTTGGCAGGGGAGGTGAACTATGGCTACACCTTC. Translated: CSALAGEVNYGYTF.

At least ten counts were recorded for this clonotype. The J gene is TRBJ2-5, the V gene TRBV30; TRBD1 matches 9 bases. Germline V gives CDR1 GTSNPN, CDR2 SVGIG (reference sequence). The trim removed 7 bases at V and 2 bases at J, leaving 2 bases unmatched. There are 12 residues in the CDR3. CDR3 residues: CAYGTGQETQYF. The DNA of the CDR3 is TGTGCCTACGGGACAGGGCAAGAGACCCAGTACTTC.

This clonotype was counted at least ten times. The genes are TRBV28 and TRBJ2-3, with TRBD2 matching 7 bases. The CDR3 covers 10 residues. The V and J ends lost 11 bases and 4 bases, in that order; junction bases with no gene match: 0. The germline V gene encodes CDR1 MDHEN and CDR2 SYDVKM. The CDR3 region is CAAGADTQYF. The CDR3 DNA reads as TGTGCCGCGGGGGCAGATACGCAGTATTTT. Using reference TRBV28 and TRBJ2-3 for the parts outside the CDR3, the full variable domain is DVKVTQSSRYLVKRTGEKVFLECVQDMDHENMFWYRQDPGLGLRLIYFSYDVKMKEKGDIPEGYSVSREKKERFSLILESASTNQTSMYLCAAGADTQYFGPGTRLTVL.

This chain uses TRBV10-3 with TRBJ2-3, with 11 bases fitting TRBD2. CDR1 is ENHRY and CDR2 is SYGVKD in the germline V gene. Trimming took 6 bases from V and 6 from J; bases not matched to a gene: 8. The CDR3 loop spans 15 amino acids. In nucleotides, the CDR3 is TGTGCCATCAGCTTAGCGGGAGGGCCATTGGATACGCAGTATTTT. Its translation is CAISLAGGPLDTQYF.

CDR3: CSAELGDTQYF. CDR3 bases: TGCAGTGCGGAACTAGGGGATACGCAGTATTTT. The chain is built from TRBV20-1 and TRBJ2-3; perhaps TRBD2 as D (5 bases). Per the germline V gene, CDR1 is DFQATT and CDR2 is SNEGSKA (reference sequence). The V gene lost 6 bases and the J gene lost 6 bases, with 10 bases spanning the gap. CDR3 length: 11 residues.

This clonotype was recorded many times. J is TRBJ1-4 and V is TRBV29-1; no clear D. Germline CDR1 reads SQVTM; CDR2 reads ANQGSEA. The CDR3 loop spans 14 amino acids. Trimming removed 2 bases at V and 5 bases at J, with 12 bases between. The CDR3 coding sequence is TGCAGCGTTGAACCCGCCCAGACAAATGAAAAACTGTTTTTT. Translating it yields CSVEPAQTNEKLFF.

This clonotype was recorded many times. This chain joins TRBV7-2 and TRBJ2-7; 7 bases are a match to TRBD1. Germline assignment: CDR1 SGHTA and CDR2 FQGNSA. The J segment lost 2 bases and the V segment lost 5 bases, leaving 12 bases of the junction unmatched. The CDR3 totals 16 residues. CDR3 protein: CASSVTSTGSAYEQYF. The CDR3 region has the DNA TGTGCCAGCAGCGTTACGTCGACAGGGTCTGCCTACGAGCAGTACTTC. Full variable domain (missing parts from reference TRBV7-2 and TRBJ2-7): GAGVSQSPSNKVTEKGKDVELRCDPISGHTALYWYRQSLGQGLEFLIYFQGNSAPDKSGLPSDRFSAERTGGSVSTLTIQRTQQEDSAVYLCASSVTSTGSAYEQYFGPGTRLTVT.

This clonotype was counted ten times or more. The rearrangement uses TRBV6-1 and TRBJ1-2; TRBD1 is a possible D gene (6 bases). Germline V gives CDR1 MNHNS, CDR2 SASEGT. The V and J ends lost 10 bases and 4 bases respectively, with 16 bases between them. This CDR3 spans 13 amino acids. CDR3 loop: CATQEDRLYGYTF. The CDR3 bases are TGTGCCACTCAGGAGGACAGACTCTATGGCTACACCTTC.

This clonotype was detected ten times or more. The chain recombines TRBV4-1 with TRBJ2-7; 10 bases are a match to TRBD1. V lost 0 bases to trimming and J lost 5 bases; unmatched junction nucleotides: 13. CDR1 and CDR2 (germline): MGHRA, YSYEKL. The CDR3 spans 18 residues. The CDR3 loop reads CASSQESMGQGTVNEQYF. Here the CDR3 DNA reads TGCGCCAGCAGCCAAGAGTCTATGGGACAGGGGACAGTTAACGAGCAGTACTTC.

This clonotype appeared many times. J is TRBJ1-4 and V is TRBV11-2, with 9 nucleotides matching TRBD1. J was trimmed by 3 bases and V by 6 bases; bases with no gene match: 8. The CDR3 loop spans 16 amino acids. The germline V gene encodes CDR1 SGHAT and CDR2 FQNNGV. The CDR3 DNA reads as TGTGCCAGCAGTACAGACCGGGACAGGGCTAATGAAAAACTGTTTTTT. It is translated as CASSTDRDRANEKLFF. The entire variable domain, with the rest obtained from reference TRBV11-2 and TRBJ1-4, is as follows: EAGVAQSPRYKIIEKRQSVAFWCNPISGHATLYWYQQILGQGPKLLIQFQNNGVVDDSQLPKDRFSAERLKGVDSTLKIQPAKLEDSAVYLCASSTDRDRANEKLFFGSGTQLSVL.

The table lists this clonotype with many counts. The CDR3 protein is CASSFLAGYNEQFF. In nucleotides, the CDR3 is TGTGCCAGCAGTTTCCTAGCGGGGTACAATGAGCAGTTCTTC. V gene TRBV6-6 combines with J gene TRBJ2-1, with 9 bases aligning to TRBD2. The V segment lost 4 bases and the J segment 4 bases; nucleotides outside the gene matches: 2. Per the germline V gene, CDR1 is MNHNY and CDR2 is SVGAGI (reference sequence). This CDR3 comprises 14 residues.

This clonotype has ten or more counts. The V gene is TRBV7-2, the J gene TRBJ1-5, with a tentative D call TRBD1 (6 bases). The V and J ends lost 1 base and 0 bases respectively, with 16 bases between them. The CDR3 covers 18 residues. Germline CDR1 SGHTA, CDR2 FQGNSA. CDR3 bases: TGTGCCAGCAGCTTAGATTTAGCGGGGGCCTATAGCAATCAGCCCCAGCATTTT. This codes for CASSLDLAGAYSNQPQHF.

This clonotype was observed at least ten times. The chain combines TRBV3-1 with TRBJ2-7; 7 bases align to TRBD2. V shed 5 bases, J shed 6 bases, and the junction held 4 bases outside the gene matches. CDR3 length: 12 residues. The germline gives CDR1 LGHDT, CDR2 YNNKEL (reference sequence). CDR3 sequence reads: CASSERGGEQYF. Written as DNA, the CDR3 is TGTGCCAGCAGCGAGCGGGGAGGCGAGCAGTACTTC.

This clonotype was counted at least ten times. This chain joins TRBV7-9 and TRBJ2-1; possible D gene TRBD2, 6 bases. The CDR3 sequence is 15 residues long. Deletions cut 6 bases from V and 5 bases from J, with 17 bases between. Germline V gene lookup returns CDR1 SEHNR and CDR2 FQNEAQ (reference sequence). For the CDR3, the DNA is TGTGCCAGCAGATTTAGCGGACTATTAAACAATGAGCAGTTCTTC. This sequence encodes CASRFSGLLNNEQFF.